A selection of T cell receptor beta chains follows, all from one sample in a study of human T cells and chemical hapten exposure. MiXCR was run by TCRdb on the RACE reads, yielding one entry per CDR3 protein. This table has 150,000 to 200,000 distinct CDR3 sequences, 20% to 25% appearing once. The source material was whole blood, sampled in connection with sensitization to the hapten diphenylcyclopropenone (DPC). Receptors originate from a woman aged 45-65 years with alopecia areata. Some clones in this sample may be carry-over from other donors' samples. Both conserved end residues are trimmed from each CDR3. The size entry is marked missing in some rows and otherwise reads once, few, many or a size class.

cdr3_aa j_call v_call clone_size
ASSEWAQANTEAF TRBJ1-1 TRBV25-1 NA
SASHPLAGGTDTQY TRBJ2-3 TRBV20-1 NA
ASKTGLYSPLH TRBJ1-6 TRBV6-5 NA
AISELTGLGYT TRBJ1-2 TRBV10-3 NA
ASSEQGYANGYT TRBJ1-2 TRBV2 NA
ASSQGLATRYNEQF TRBJ2-1 TRBV4-1 NA
ASSPQGPIGTEAF TRBJ1-1 TRBV28 few
ASSFAGDTEAF TRBJ1-1 TRBV7-2 NA
ASSYSRGRISGNTIY TRBJ1-3 TRBV6-5 NA
SARGLQDPQPQH TRBJ1-5 TRBV20-1 many
ASSLGPPMNTEAF TRBJ1-1 TRBV7-9 NA
SATKANYGYT TRBJ1-2 TRBV20-1 NA
ASTGTIIAYEQY TRBJ2-7 TRBV6-1 NA
SVVGQGRTGELF TRBJ2-2 TRBV29-1 few
ASSQDSPRQGRTDTQY TRBJ2-3 TRBV4-2 NA
AISESTGRGYGYT TRBJ1-2 TRBV10-3 few
SAGTGGANTEAF TRBJ1-1 TRBV29-1 few
SVYRGTLSGYT TRBJ1-2 TRBV29-1 few
ASSLTMGLEQY TRBJ2-7 TRBV14 few
SVVGTSGSQAYEQY TRBJ2-7 TRBV29-1 many
ASSYTTGGYTYEQY TRBJ2-7 TRBV5-8 few
SAPLLTSGYEQY TRBJ2-7 TRBV20-1 few
ASRKNRPPGPGVDEQY TRBJ2-7 TRBV28 NA
ASSSAGGSYNEQF TRBJ2-1 TRBV7-9 many
ASSHGTSKAGVNPYNEQF TRBJ2-1 TRBV5-1 NA
SGTGNNYGYT TRBJ1-2 TRBV29-1 NA
STGGGGTDTQY TRBJ2-3 TRBV29-1 few
ASSLYGTSNTEAF TRBJ1-1 TRBV28 few
ASSEAHLGETQY TRBJ2-5 TRBV6-1 NA
ASSPSGSADTQY TRBJ2-3 TRBV7-3 few
ASSEGVWTNNEQF TRBJ2-1 TRBV10-1 few
ASSPLRLAGRAEKTDTQY TRBJ2-3 TRBV7-9 few
AINTGYGANVLT TRBJ2-6 TRBV10-3 NA
ASSLTWEKGYGYT TRBJ1-2 TRBV13 NA
ASNSGPYGYT TRBJ1-2 TRBV19 NA